Listed here are 6 T cell receptor beta chains from one sample, sequenced in a study of blood T cells in healthy people across ages. Sample-barcoded 5' priming and a J-beta primer mix drove a second PCR of roughly 7 to 11 cycles. Using its own MiXCR run on the 5' RACE reads, TCRdb lists one record per CDR3 protein. The table includes over a million distinct CDR3 sequences, around 42% detected once. Sequencing was carried out using blood. All receptors derive from a woman in her late teens or twenties in good health.

This clonotype was seen only a few times. The genes are TRBV10-3 and TRBJ2-4, with 7 bases lining up with TRBD1. TRBJ2-7 explains the end of the DNA better; the J call may be wrong. This CDR3 has 12 residues. CDR1 and CDR2 from the germline V gene are ENHRY and SYGVKD. DNA of the CDR3: TGTGCCATCAGCCCCGACAGGGCCGAGCAGTACTTC. This gives the protein CAISPDRAEQYF.

The rearrangement uses TRBV6-1 and TRBJ2-2; 11 nucleotides align to TRBD2. The junction had 1 base not matched to a gene; V was cut back by 6 bases and J by 1 base. The CDR3 extends over 15 amino acids. CDR1 is MNHNS, CDR2 SASEGT, per germline. CDR3 DNA sequence: TGTGCCAGCAGGGGACTAGCGGTGAACACCGGGGAGCTGTTTTTT. The encoded protein is CASRGLAVNTGELFF.

The rearrangement links TRBV24-1 to TRBJ2-1; possibly TRBD2 for D (5 bases). The V gene lost 3 bases and the J gene lost 5 bases, with 7 bases spanning the gap. CDR3 size: 13 residues. Per the germline V gene, CDR1 is KGHDR and CDR2 is SFDVKD. The CDR3 sequence: CATSDAGDNEQFF. The CDR3 DNA reads as TGTGCCACCAGTGATGCCGGGGACAATGAGCAGTTCTTC.

Only a few counts were recorded for this clonotype. The gene calls are TRBV6-2 or TRBV6-3 and TRBJ2-1; 11 bases are shared with TRBD1. J lost 4 bases, V lost 7 bases, and 12 bases had no gene match. CDR1 MNHEY and CDR2 SVGEGT come from the germline V gene. CDR3 length equals 17 residues. The DNA of the CDR3 is TGTGCCAGCAAGACGGGACAGGGGGTGCAAATTTACAATGAGCAGTTCTTC. Its protein product is CASKTGQGVQIYNEQFF.

This clonotype has just one count. J is TRBJ2-7 and V is TRBV6-5; D unresolved. This CDR3 has 14 residues. V lost 4 bases and J lost 6, with 16 bases in between. Germline values: CDR1 MNHEY, CDR2 SVGAGI. The CDR3 sequence is CASSFTGQPSEQYF. Written as DNA, the CDR3 is TGTGCCAGCAGTTTCACGGGCCAGCCCTCCGAGCAGTACTTC.

This chain joins TRBV9 and TRBJ2-5; 9 bases are shared with TRBD2. The germline V gene encodes CDR1 SGDLS and CDR2 YYNGEE. CDR3 length: 17 residues. J lost 2 bases, V lost 3 bases, and 11 bases had no gene match. The CDR3 reads CASSGPSRAGGQETQYF. DNA of the CDR3: TGTGCCAGCAGCGGCCCTTCGCGAGCGGGGGGTCAAGAGACCCAGTACTTC. Full variable domain (missing parts from reference TRBV9 and TRBJ2-5): DSGVTQTPKHLITATGQRVTLRCSPRSGDLSVYWYQQSLDQGLQFLIQYYNGEERAKGNILERFSAQQFPDLHSELNLSSLELGDSALYFCASSGPSRAGGQETQYFGPGTRLLVL.